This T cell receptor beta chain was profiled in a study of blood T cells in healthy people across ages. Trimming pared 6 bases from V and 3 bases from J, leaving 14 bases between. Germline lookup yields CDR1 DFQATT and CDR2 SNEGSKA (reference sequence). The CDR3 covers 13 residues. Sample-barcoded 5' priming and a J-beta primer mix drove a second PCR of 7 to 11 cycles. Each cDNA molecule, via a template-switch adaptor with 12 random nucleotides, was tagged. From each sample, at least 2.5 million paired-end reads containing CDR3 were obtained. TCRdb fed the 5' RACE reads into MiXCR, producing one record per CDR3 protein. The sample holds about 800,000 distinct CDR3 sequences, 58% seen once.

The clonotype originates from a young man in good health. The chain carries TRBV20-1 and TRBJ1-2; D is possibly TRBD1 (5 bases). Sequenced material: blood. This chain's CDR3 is CSAPQGNDYGYTF. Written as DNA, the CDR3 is TGCAGTGCGCCTCAGGGTAATGACTATGGCTACACCTTC.